This passage covers 25 T cell receptor beta chains from one sample sequenced in a study of T cell responses to AZD1222 COVID-19 vaccine. Using immunoSEQ multiplex PCR, the repertoire was profiled, and TCRdb retains in-frame clones only, with some absent. The repertoire has around 150,000 clones, 90% of them found once; the top ten carry about 6.5%. This sample comprised peripheral blood, obtained 28 days after the second AZD1222 dose. Source of these receptors: an adult who received the AZD1222 COVID-19 vaccine.

The J gene is TRBJ2-3, the V gene TRBV28; 13 bases are shared with TRBD2. Trimming took 4 bases from V and 4 from J; bases not matched to a gene: 5. From germline, CDR1 is MDHEN and CDR2 SYDVKM. The CDR3 spans 16 residues. CDR3 protein: CASSSPTSGGADTQYF. The CDR3 bases are TGTGCCAGCAGTTCGCCTACTAGCGGGGGGGCAGATACGCAGTATTTT.

The CDR3 DNA reads as TGTGCCAGCTCAGTCGACAGGGGAGGCAATCAGCCCCAGCATTTT. It encodes CASSVDRGGNQPQHF. This chain uses TRBV18 with TRBJ1-5, with 8 bases matching TRBD1. Losses at the gene ends were 5 bases for V and 2 bases for J; bases not matched to a gene: 5. The CDR3 is 15 residues long. The V gene's germline CDR1 is KGHSH and CDR2 LQKENI. Together with reference TRBV18 and TRBJ1-5, the CDR3 gives the full variable domain: NAGVMQNPRHLVRRRGQEARLRCSPMKGHSHVYWYRQLPEEGLKFMVYLQKENIIDESGMPKERFSAEFPKEGPSILRIQQVVRGDSAAYFCASSVDRGGNQPQHFGDGTRLSIL.

The gene calls are TRBV19 and TRBJ1-1; D is uncertain. The CDR3 length is 13 residues. Germline assignment: CDR1 LNHDA and CDR2 SQIVND (reference sequence). Trimming removed 6 bases from V and 0 bases from J, with 8 bases in between. CDR3 region: CASSYRVNTEAFF. In DNA, the CDR3 is TGTGCCAGTAGCTACAGAGTGAACACTGAAGCTTTCTTT.

This chain uses TRBV5-4 with TRBJ1-6; no definite D call. The germline V and J ends were trimmed by 1 base and 6 bases, with 11 bases remaining between them. Germline CDR1 reads SGHNT; CDR2 reads YYREEE (reference sequence). This CDR3 comprises 15 residues. Here the CDR3 reads CASSLFNRPNSPLHF. The CDR3 DNA sequence: TGTGCCAGCAGCTTGTTTAACAGACCTAATTCACCCCTCCACTTT.

The V call is TRBV28, the J call TRBJ1-2, with D uncertain. This CDR3 region has 15 residues. The V gene's germline CDR1 is MDHEN and CDR2 SYDVKM. V lost 4 bases, J lost 0 bases, and 12 bases lay in between. CDR3: CASSWPGAANYGYTF. The CDR3 DNA is TGTGCCAGCAGTTGGCCCGGTGCAGCTAACTATGGCTACACCTTC.

The chain has TRBV11-3 and TRBJ1-5; 7 positions agree with TRBD1. CDR3 length: 16 amino acids. The germline gives CDR1 SGHNT, CDR2 YENEEA. With V trimmed by 3 bases and J by 7 bases, 12 bases remained unmatched. CDR3 sequence (DNA): TGTGCCAGCAGCTTTGAGTGTAAGGGGGCAAGCCAGCCCCAGCATTTT. Encoded protein: CASSFECKGASQPQHF.

The chain employs TRBV30 and TRBJ2-1, with 9 bases lining up with TRBD1. This CDR3 has 16 amino acids. J was trimmed by 8 bases and V by 5 bases; bases with no gene match: 16. The germline CDR1 and CDR2 sequences are GTSNPN and SVGIG (reference sequence). CDR3 nucleotide sequence: TGTGCCTGGGGAAAAGGTCCGGGACAGGGTTCGGATGAGCAGTTCTTC. This gives the protein CAWGKGPGQGSDEQFF.

The chain employs TRBV18 and TRBJ2-7; no definite D call. The CDR3 is 14 amino acids. Germline V gene data show CDR1 as KGHSH and CDR2 as LQKENI. V shed 0 bases and J shed 0 bases, with 6 bases lying between them. The CDR3 DNA sequence: TGTGCCAGCTCACCACCGGTAGTCTCCTACGAGCAGTACTTC. This gives the protein CASSPPVVSYEQYF. The complete variable domain, with remaining parts taken from reference TRBV18 and TRBJ2-7, reads NAGVMQNPRHLVRRRGQEARLRCSPMKGHSHVYWYRQLPEEGLKFMVYLQKENIIDESGMPKERFSAEFPKEGPSILRIQQVVRGDSAAYFCASSPPVVSYEQYFGPGTRLTVT.

CDR3 sequence (DNA): TGTGCCTGGACGGTCAGGGGGCAATTTGGTGGCTACACCTTC. Amino acids: CAWTVRGQFGGYTF. This chain uses TRBV30 with TRBJ1-2; 8 bases fit TRBD1. V shed 4 bases, J shed 7 bases, and the junction held 11 bases outside the gene matches. The CDR3 is made up of 14 amino acids. Germline loops: CDR1 GTSNPN, CDR2 SVGIG (reference sequence).

The chain has TRBV30 and TRBJ2-5; a possible D gene is TRBD1 (5 bases). The CDR3 runs to 14 residues. Germline lookup yields CDR1 GTSNPN and CDR2 SVGIG (reference sequence). V was pared by 0 bases and J by 7 bases, with 15 bases between. The CDR3 spells CAWSVQGYKGTQYF. The CDR3 region has the DNA TGTGCCTGGAGTGTCCAGGGCTACAAGGGGACCCAGTACTTC.

The chain joins TRBV7-2 to TRBJ2-3; 7 bases map to TRBD2. V lost 5 bases and J lost 2; bases outside the gene matches: 7. The CDR3 loop spans 15 amino acids. CDR1 is SGHTA, CDR2 FQGNSA, per germline. In nucleotides, the CDR3 is TGTGCCAGCAGCACCTTAGCGGGCTTCACAGATACGCAGTATTTT. This sequence encodes CASSTLAGFTDTQYF.

V is TRBV9 and J is TRBJ2-3, with no clear D. The V end lost 1 base, the J end lost 2 bases, and 11 bases lay between the germline ends. The CDR3 runs to 15 residues. The germline V gene has CDR1 SGDLS and CDR2 YYNGEE. DNA of the CDR3: TGTGCCAGCAGCGTAACCCCCCTCTCCACAGATACGCAGTATTTT. Amino acid sequence: CASSVTPLSTDTQYF. The variable domain in full, completed from reference TRBV9 and TRBJ2-3, reads DSGVTQTPKHLITATGQRVTLRCSPRSGDLSVYWYQQSLDQGLQFLIQYYNGEERAKGNILERFSAQQFPDLHSELNLSSLELGDSALYFCASSVTPLSTDTQYFGPGTRLTVL.

The V and J genes are TRBV7-2 and TRBJ1-5; D might be TRBD1 (6 bases). Germline CDR1 and CDR2: SGHTA and FQGNSA. Trimming cost V 5 bases and J 1 base, with 15 bases left between them. The CDR3 runs 16 residues. This CDR3 reads CASSLNRAGSNQPQHF. The DNA of the CDR3 is TGTGCCAGCAGCCTAAACAGGGCAGGGAGCAATCAGCCCCAGCATTTT.

The V call is TRBV19, the J call TRBJ1-3; the D is unclear. The germline CDR1 and CDR2 sequences are LNHDA and SQIVND (reference sequence). V was trimmed by 1 base and J by 0 bases, leaving 7 bases between them. This CDR3 has 15 amino acids. CDR3 protein: CASSIGRVSGNTIYF. CDR3 DNA sequence: TGTGCCAGTAGTATAGGACGGGTCTCTGGAAACACCATATATTTT.

This clone was recorded only once. The gene calls are TRBV19 and TRBJ1-1; D gene unclear. Germline lookup yields CDR1 LNHDA and CDR2 SQIVND (reference sequence). V shed 2 bases and J shed 0 bases, with 7 bases lying between them. This CDR3 has 14 residues. The CDR3 region is CASSIRGLNTEAFF. CDR3 nucleotide sequence: TGTGCCAGTAGTATAAGAGGTCTGAACACTGAAGCTTTCTTT.

As DNA, the CDR3 is TGCGCCAGCAGCCGGACAGGACTCGGGGAGCTGTTTTTT. Its translation is CASSRTGLGELFF. The V call is TRBV4-1, the J call TRBJ2-2; 7 bases are a match to TRBD1. Germline lookup yields CDR1 MGHRA and CDR2 YSYEKL. J gave up 7 bases and V 4 bases, and 3 bases lay outside the gene matches. This CDR3 has 13 residues.

The chain recombines TRBV19 with TRBJ2-1; 11 positions match TRBD2. The CDR3 is 15 residues long. Trimming at V came to 6 bases and at J to 4 bases, leaving 5 bases not matched to a gene. Germline CDR1 LNHDA, CDR2 SQIVND (reference sequence). The CDR3 coding sequence is TGTGCCAGTAGAGCTGGGACTAGCGGTTACAATGAGCAGTTCTTC. It yields the protein CASRAGTSGYNEQFF.

The chain employs TRBV6-5 and TRBJ1-1; no firm D call. The V gene lost 7 bases and the J gene lost 0 bases, with 15 bases spanning the gap. The CDR3 is made up of 15 amino acids. Germline V CDR1 and CDR2: MNHEY, SVGAGI. CDR3 in DNA: TGTGCCAGCATAGGTCCGTCGGGCATGAACACTGAAGCTTTCTTT. Its protein product is CASIGPSGMNTEAFF.

The chain joins TRBV10-3 to TRBJ2-3; D remains unclear. The V gene lost 3 bases and the J gene lost 8 bases, with 15 bases spanning the gap. The length of the CDR3 is 14 residues. CDR1 is ENHRY and CDR2 is SYGVKD in the germline V gene. CDR3 region: CAISERSSWGTQYF. The CDR3 DNA follows: TGTGCCATCAGTGAAAGGAGTTCGTGGGGTACGCAGTATTTT.

The chain has TRBV2 and TRBJ2-3; D is unclear. The germline CDR1 and CDR2 sequences are SNHLY and FYNNEI. This CDR3 has 12 amino acids. V was cut by 6 bases and J by 2 bases, with 6 bases left in between. CDR3 loop: CASRADTDTQYF. CDR3 nucleotide sequence: TGTGCCAGCAGGGCTGACACAGATACGCAGTATTTT.

This chain connects TRBV10-3 to TRBJ2-7; D is tentatively TRBD1 or TRBD2 (6 bases each). V lost 4 bases and J lost 6, with 22 bases in between. CDR3 length equals 16 residues. The germline CDR1 and CDR2 sequences are ENHRY and SYGVKD. Written as DNA, the CDR3 is TGTGCCATCAGTGGCCAGGGCAGAGGGGGAGGCGGCGAGCAGTACTTC. Translating gives CAISGQGRGGGGEQYF.

The rearrangement links TRBV6-5 to TRBJ2-3, with D maybe TRBD2 (6 bases). The ends were cut back, 7 bases at V and 1 base at J, with 15 bases in the middle. Germline CDR1 MNHEY, CDR2 SVGAGI. The CDR3 contains 15 residues. Here the CDR3 reads CASNVEGPGTDTQYF. The DNA of the CDR3 is TGTGCCAGCAACGTGGAGGGTCCCGGCACAGATACGCAGTATTTT.

This clone showed up just a few times. The chain carries TRBV10-2 and TRBJ2-5; 9 nucleotides agree with TRBD2. Per the germline V gene, CDR1 is WSHSY and CDR2 is SAAADI. The CDR3 is 17 amino acids. V was pared by 0 bases and J by 5 bases, with 10 bases of the junction left unmatched. The CDR3 DNA is TGCGCCAGCAGTGAGTCGGCTTGGAGCGGGGGGCGGGAGACCCAGTACTTC. Protein: CASSESAWSGGRETQYF.

This rearrangement joins TRBV27 to TRBJ2-1; the D gene could be TRBD1 or TRBD2 (5 bases each). This CDR3 is 15 amino acids long. V was cut by 2 bases and J by 2 bases, with 10 bases left in between. Looked up from germline, CDR1 is MNHEY and CDR2 is SMNVEV (reference sequence). CDR3 DNA: TGTGCCAGCAGTTTAGAGGGACCGGCCTACAATGAGCAGTTCTTC. Amino acid sequence: CASSLEGPAYNEQFF.

This chain links TRBV5-1 with TRBJ2-5; 7 positions match TRBD1. There are 15 residues in the CDR3. After removal of 4 bases from V and 1 base from J, the junction contained 7 bases not matched to a gene. Germline CDR1 and CDR2: SGHRS and YFSETQ. The CDR3: CASSPEDRPQETQYF. For the CDR3, the DNA is TGCGCCAGCAGCCCGGAGGACAGGCCCCAAGAGACCCAGTACTTC.